These 14 T cell receptor beta chains share one sample of origin, sequenced in a study of CD8 T cells in Susac syndrome. When the RNA was reverse transcribed, random hexamers were used with an input of about 0.5 to 1 ug. TCRdb reanalysed the immunoSEQ multiplex PCR reads using MiXCR and keeps one entry per CDR3 protein. Altogether approximately 300,000 distinct CDR3 sequences are present, 85% being singletons, with the ten largest covering around 0.2%. The specimen sequenced was CD8+ T cells from PBMCs. All receptors derive from a human donor with multiple sclerosis.

The chain recombines TRBV6-1 with TRBJ2-1; 9 nucleotides align to TRBD2. CDR1 is MNHNS, CDR2 SASEGT, per germline. The CDR3 length is 14 residues. Losses at the gene ends were 8 bases for V and 6 bases for J; bases not matched to a gene: 8. CDR3 coding DNA: TGTGCCAGCGCTAGCGGGATTTGGGTCAATGAGCAGTTCTTC. This codes for CASASGIWVNEQFF.

This chain uses TRBV20-1 with TRBJ1-1; possibly TRBD1 for D (5 bases). CDR1 and CDR2 (germline): DFQATT, SNEGSKA (reference sequence). This CDR3 has 15 amino acids. Trimming stripped 0 bases from V and 0 bases from J, with 11 bases between. In nucleotides, the CDR3 is TGCAGTGCTAGAGACTGGGGGACGGTGAACACTGAAGCTTTCTTT. Protein: CSARDWGTVNTEAFF.

The V gene is TRBV10-2, the J gene TRBJ2-1; 9 bases are a match to TRBD2. V shed 6 bases, J shed 2 bases, and the junction held 11 bases outside the gene matches. This CDR3 is built from 17 residues. The germline V gene has CDR1 WSHSY and CDR2 SAAADI. Written as DNA, the CDR3 is TGCGCCAGCAGGCCGGGAGACGCGGGAGGGCCCTACAATGAGCAGTTCTTC. Encoded protein: CASRPGDAGGPYNEQFF.

The chain has TRBV7-9 and TRBJ2-7; D not resolved. V was trimmed by 2 bases and J by 3 bases, leaving 14 bases between them. From germline, CDR1 is SEHNR and CDR2 FQNEAQ (reference sequence). This CDR3 has 15 residues. CDR3 in DNA: TGTGCCAGCAGCTTAACGTTAGGAGAGAACTACGAGCAGTACTTC. Translation: CASSLTLGENYEQYF. Full variable domain (rest looked up from reference TRBV7-9 and TRBJ2-7): DTGVSQNPRHKITKRGQNVTFRCDPISEHNRLYWYRQTLGQGPEFLTYFQNEAQLEKSRLLSDRFSAERPKGSFSTLEIQRTEQGDSAMYLCASSLTLGENYEQYFGPGTRLTVT.

The J gene is TRBJ2-3, the V gene TRBV5-5; 7 nucleotides agree with TRBD1. The V segment lost 4 bases and the J segment 0 bases; nucleotides outside the gene matches: 11. This CDR3 has 17 amino acids. Per germline, CDR1 SGHKS and CDR2 YYEKEE (reference sequence). In DNA, the CDR3 is TGTGCCAGCAGCCCCACCCCCGGGACAGCTAGCACAGATACGCAGTATTTT. It translates to CASSPTPGTASTDTQYF.

The chain links TRBV30 to TRBJ1-1; D is unclear. Trimming removed 0 bases from V and 3 bases from J, with 20 bases in between. CDR1 is GTSNPN, CDR2 SVGIG, per germline (reference sequence). The CDR3 covers 17 residues. In DNA, the CDR3 is TGTGCCTGGAGTGTTATGCCAACTTTTGTCGGGGACACTGAAGCTTTCTTT. As protein: CAWSVMPTFVGDTEAFF.

This chain connects TRBV4-3 to TRBJ2-7, with D unresolved. Trimming took off 0 bases at V and 1 base at J, with 10 bases between the two ends. This CDR3 has 15 amino acids. Germline-derived CDR1 and CDR2 are LGHNA and YSLEER. This chain's CDR3 is CASSQDPTASYEQYF. CDR3 nucleotide sequence: TGCGCCAGCAGCCAAGATCCTACCGCTTCCTACGAGCAGTACTTC.

V is TRBV12-3 or TRBV12-4 and J is TRBJ2-5, with a weak D call TRBD2 (7 bases). Trimming stripped 6 bases from V and 4 bases from J, with 21 bases between. The CDR3 has 16 amino acids. The CDR3 DNA is TGTGCCAGCAGCGTCGACCCCGGGGGGCCCACAGAGACCCAGTACTTC. Amino acid sequence: CASSVDPGGPTETQYF.

The chain combines TRBV20-1 with TRBJ1-1, with TRBD1 matching 7 bases. Germline CDR1 is DFQATT and CDR2 is SNEGSKA (reference sequence). The CDR3 sequence is 14 residues long. The V segment lost 6 bases and the J segment 1 base; nucleotides outside the gene matches: 8. CDR3 nucleotide sequence: TGCAGTGCCCCTCAGGGGGGATGGAACACTGAAGCTTTCTTT. This gives the protein CSAPQGGWNTEAFF.

This clonotype turned up a few times. The chain couples TRBV7-9 to TRBJ1-2, with D uncertain. V was cut by 4 bases and J by 11 bases, with 20 bases left in between. CDR1 SEHNR and CDR2 FQNEAQ come from the germline V gene (reference sequence). The CDR3 loop spans 14 amino acids. CDR3: CASSSAGPSFGYTF. The CDR3 coding sequence is TGTGCCAGCAGCTCCGCCGGGCCGTCTTTTGGGTACACCTTC.

This sequence joins TRBV20-1 and TRBJ2-3; 9 positions match TRBD1. Germline V CDR1 and CDR2: DFQATT, SNEGSKA (reference sequence). V lost 2 bases, J lost 3 bases, and 12 bases stayed unmatched. CDR3 size: 17 residues. The CDR3 nucleotides read TGCAGTGCTAGACCGGAACCGGGACAGGGTCCAACAGATACGCAGTATTTT. Its protein product is CSARPEPGQGPTDTQYF.

V usage is TRBV19 and J usage is TRBJ1-1; D is ambiguous. Germline V gives CDR1 LNHDA, CDR2 SQIVND (reference sequence). The CDR3 loop spans 14 amino acids. V was shortened by 6 bases and J by 1 base, with 12 bases between the two germline ends. The CDR3 here is CASRLGYTNTEAFF. CDR3 DNA sequence: TGTGCCAGTAGGTTAGGATATACGAACACTGAAGCTTTCTTT. Looking up the rest from reference TRBV19 and TRBJ1-1 gives the full variable domain: DGGITQSPKYLFRKEGQNVTLSCEQNLNHDAMYWYRQDPGQGLRLIYYSQIVNDFQKGDIAEGYSVSREKKESFPLTVTSAQKNPTAFYLCASRLGYTNTEAFFGQGTRLTVV.

V gene TRBV5-5 combines with J gene TRBJ2-1; the D is unclear. Trimming shortened V by 1 base and J by 6 bases, and 5 bases separated the two germline ends. Germline V lookup: CDR1 SGHKS, CDR2 YYEKEE (reference sequence). The CDR3 covers 12 residues. The CDR3 reads CASSLLPNEQFF. Here the CDR3 DNA reads TGTGCCAGCAGCTTGCTCCCCAATGAGCAGTTCTTC.

A single count supports this clonotype. The rearrangement links TRBV7-2 to TRBJ1-2; D might be TRBD1 (5 bases). Between the trimmed V and J ends, which lost 1 base and 5 bases, there was a span of 11 bases. The length of the CDR3 is 14 residues. Germline CDR1 and CDR2: SGHTA and FQGNSA. The CDR3 sequence: CASSLGGYEYGYTF. The CDR3 coding sequence is TGTGCCAGCAGCTTAGGGGGCTACGAGTATGGCTACACCTTC.